Presented here are 21 T cell receptor beta chains from one specimen sequenced in a study of blood T cells in healthy people across ages. Together with a sample-barcoded 5' primer, a J-beta primer mix was included in a second PCR lasting roughly 6 to 12 cycles. MiXCR, run by TCRdb on the 5' RACE reads, gives a single entry per CDR3 protein. The sample shows 800,000 to 900,000 distinct CDR3 sequences, around two thirds of them seen only once. Source material: blood. These TCRs come from a man aged 25 to 40 in good health.

This chain joins TRBV30 and TRBJ2-5; D is undetermined. Trimming removed 5 bases at V and 5 bases at J, with 9 bases between. The germline V gene encodes CDR1 GTSNPN and CDR2 SVGIG (reference sequence). This CDR3 comprises 11 residues. CDR3 bases: TGTGCCTGGGGCCAGATGGAGACCCAGTACTTC. Its protein is CAWGQMETQYF.

This chain connects TRBV5-1 to TRBJ2-7; D is undetermined. Per germline, CDR1 SGHRS and CDR2 YFSETQ. The V gene lost 3 bases and the J gene lost 7 bases, with 20 bases spanning the gap. This CDR3 has 15 amino acids. The CDR3 loop reads CASSSQGPSTIEQYF. The CDR3, as DNA: TGCGCCAGCAGCTCGCAAGGCCCATCTACGATAGAGCAGTACTTC.

V gene TRBV4-2 combines with J gene TRBJ2-3; 11 nucleotides match TRBD2. Unmatched junction bases numbered 2, after V lost 1 base and J lost 2 bases. Germline CDR1 LGHNA, CDR2 YNFKEQ. This CDR3 is 16 amino acids long. The DNA of the CDR3 is TGTGCCAGCAGCCAAGTTAGCGGGGGGGCCACAGATACGCAGTATTTT. As protein: CASSQVSGGATDTQYF.

The V call is TRBV5-1, the J call TRBJ1-2; 10 positions match TRBD1. Looked up from germline, CDR1 is SGHRS and CDR2 is YFSETQ. The CDR3 extends over 15 amino acids. After removal of 3 bases from V and 3 bases from J, the junction contained 5 bases not matched to a gene. The CDR3 DNA is TGCGCCAGCAGCTACCGACAGGGGGCTTACTATGGCTACACCTTC. Translating it yields CASSYRQGAYYGYTF.

The chain links TRBV6-2 or TRBV6-3 to TRBJ1-4; D uncertain. The ends were cut back, 8 bases at V and 0 bases at J, with 7 bases in the middle. The CDR3 contains 13 residues. Germline V gives CDR1 MNHEY, CDR2 SVGEGT. The chain's CDR3 is CASVDATNEKLFF. CDR3 DNA sequence: TGTGCCAGCGTAGATGCAACTAATGAAAAACTGTTTTTT.

The chain's CDR3 is CASGGAGTNTGELFF. CDR3 nucleotides: TGTGCCAGCGGGGGGGCGGGTACGAACACCGGGGAGCTGTTTTTT. The chain joins TRBV28 to TRBJ2-2; D may be TRBD2 (7 bases). Germline CDR1 reads MDHEN; CDR2 reads SYDVKM. Trimming left V 8 bases short and J 0 bases short, with 13 bases between. There are 15 residues in the CDR3. Combining the CDR3 with reference TRBV28 and TRBJ2-2 gives the whole variable domain DVKVTQSSRYLVKRTGEKVFLECVQDMDHENMFWYRQDPGLGLRLIYFSYDVKMKEKGDIPEGYSVSREKKERFSLILESASTNQTSMYLCASGGAGTNTGELFFGEGSRLTVL.

This clonotype was counted only a few times. V and J are TRBV10-3 and TRBJ2-7, with TRBD1 matching 12 bases. The CDR3 loop spans 16 amino acids. Trimming cost V 4 bases and J 5 bases; bases outside gene matches: 9. CDR1 ENHRY and CDR2 SYGVKD come from the germline V gene. The CDR3 protein is CAISGSPGQGAHEQYF. CDR3 sequence (DNA): TGTGCCATCAGTGGGTCGCCGGGACAGGGGGCCCACGAGCAGTACTTC.

This chain joins TRBV6-2 or TRBV6-3 and TRBJ2-7; TRBD2 matches at 11 bases. The trim removed 5 bases at V and 2 bases at J, leaving 11 bases unmatched. Germline lookup yields CDR1 MNHEY and CDR2 SVGEGT. The CDR3 is made up of 17 amino acids. CDR3 in amino acids: CASSIPLTSGAPYEQYF. Here the CDR3 DNA reads TGTGCCAGCAGTATACCCTTGACTAGCGGGGCTCCCTACGAGCAGTACTTC.

This chain joins TRBV29-1 and TRBJ2-5; either TRBD1 or TRBD2 may supply D (6 bases each). Trimming stripped 4 bases from V and 5 bases from J, with 11 bases between. The CDR3 totals 12 residues. CDR1 and CDR2 from the germline V gene are SQVTM and ANQGSEA. The chain's CDR3 is CSVVGGWETQYF. The DNA of the CDR3 is TGCAGCGTTGTCGGGGGCTGGGAGACCCAGTACTTC. Full variable domain (missing parts from reference TRBV29-1 and TRBJ2-5): SAVISQKPSRDICQRGTSLTIQCQVDSQVTMMFWYRQQPGQSLTLIATANQGSEATYESGFVIDKFPISRPNLTFSTLTVSNMSPEDSSIYLCSVVGGWETQYFGPGTRLLVL.

This chain joins TRBV29-1 and TRBJ1-2; TRBD1 is a possible D gene (6 bases). CDR3 length: 14 amino acids. CDR1 SQVTM and CDR2 ANQGSEA come from the germline V gene. V was cut by 0 bases and J by 4 bases, with 12 bases left in between. The chain's CDR3 is CSVEDGGRSYGYTF. CDR3 DNA sequence: TGCAGCGTTGAAGATGGGGGCAGGAGCTATGGCTACACCTTC. The full variable domain, its missing parts supplied by reference TRBV29-1 and TRBJ1-2, is SAVISQKPSRDICQRGTSLTIQCQVDSQVTMMFWYRQQPGQSLTLIATANQGSEATYESGFVIDKFPISRPNLTFSTLTVSNMSPEDSSIYLCSVEDGGRSYGYTFGSGTRLTVV.

In its sample, this clonotype was seen a few times. The chain combines TRBV4-3 with TRBJ2-1, with D possibly matching TRBD1 (6 bases). The germline V gene has CDR1 LGHNA and CDR2 YSLEER. The germline V and J ends were trimmed by 1 base and 9 bases, with 10 bases remaining between them. This CDR3 has 13 residues. CDR3 DNA sequence: TGCGCCAGCAGCCAAGGAGGGGACACTGAGCAGTTCTTC. Amino acids: CASSQGGDTEQFF.

In this sample, this clonotype turned up a few times. The J gene is TRBJ2-7, the V gene TRBV29-1; 9 bases map to TRBD1. The V gene end was trimmed by 6 bases and the J gene end by 2 bases; junction bases not matched to a gene: 5. CDR3 length: 13 residues. From germline, CDR1 is SQVTM and CDR2 ANQGSEA. CDR3 residues: CSVLTGGPYEQYF. The CDR3 DNA is TGCAGCGTCCTGACAGGGGGACCCTACGAGCAGTACTTC.

The chain couples TRBV28 to TRBJ2-1; no reliable D call. Trimming stripped 3 bases from V and 5 bases from J, with 8 bases between. Germline V lookup: CDR1 MDHEN, CDR2 SYDVKM. CDR3 size: 13 residues. The CDR3 spells CASSFNLNNEQFF. DNA for the CDR3: TGTGCCAGCAGTTTTAATCTGAACAATGAGCAGTTCTTC.

The rearrangement joins TRBV20-1 to TRBJ2-2, with 8 bases fitting TRBD2. There are 15 residues in the CDR3. V was pared by 2 bases and J by 2 bases, with 4 bases of the junction left unmatched. Germline V lookup: CDR1 DFQATT, CDR2 SNEGSKA (reference sequence). The CDR3 sequence: CSARSSGGNTGELFF. The CDR3 DNA is TGCAGTGCTAGATCCAGCGGGGGTAACACCGGGGAGCTGTTTTTT.

The CDR3 nucleotides read TGCGCCAGCAGCCAAGATGGTGCCGGCTCCTACAATGAGCAGTTCTTC. Translation: CASSQDGAGSYNEQFF. The chain uses TRBV4-3 and TRBJ2-1, with no clear D. Germline-derived CDR1 and CDR2 are LGHNA and YSLEER. V dropped 0 bases and J dropped 0 bases, with 9 bases sitting between them. This CDR3 region has 16 residues.

V and J are TRBV6-2 or TRBV6-3 and TRBJ2-1, with 9 bases fitting TRBD2. Unmatched junction bases numbered 8, after V lost 6 bases and J lost 8 bases. Germline V gene lookup returns CDR1 MNHEY and CDR2 SVGEGT. The CDR3 covers 14 residues. CDR3 sequence: CASRYSGGTDEQFF. The CDR3 DNA follows: TGTGCCAGCAGATATAGCGGGGGAACCGATGAGCAGTTCTTC.

This clonotype was observed a handful of times. The chain joins TRBV2 to TRBJ2-1; D gene uncertain. Germline CDR1 is SNHLY and CDR2 is FYNNEI. Trimming took off 8 bases at V and 4 bases at J, with 6 bases between the two ends. The CDR3 extends over 11 amino acids. Here the CDR3 reads CASGLYNEQFF. In nucleotides, the CDR3 is TGTGCCAGCGGCCTTTACAATGAGCAGTTCTTC.

The chain combines TRBV7-2 with TRBJ2-7; 8 nucleotides line up with TRBD2. The junction had 3 bases not matched to a gene; V was cut back by 0 bases and J by 2 bases. This CDR3 has 15 residues. Germline assignment: CDR1 SGHTA and CDR2 FQGNSA. The CDR3 DNA follows: TGTGCCAGCAGCTTAGCCACTAGCGGCACCTACGAGCAGTACTTC. Translation: CASSLATSGTYEQYF.

The rearrangement uses TRBV5-1 and TRBJ2-4; D perhaps matches TRBD2 (6 bases). The J call could be wrong; TRBJ2-5 is a better fit for the DNA end. Looked up from germline, CDR1 is SGHRS and CDR2 is YFSETQ. This CDR3 has 14 residues. The CDR3 protein is CASSLGVRGGTQYF. The CDR3 coding sequence is TGCGCCAGCAGCTTGGGCGTGCGGGGTGGGACCCAGTACTTC.

This clonotype was found a few times. This chain joins TRBV27 and TRBJ2-7, with a tentative D call TRBD2 (6 bases). Germline V gene data show CDR1 as MNHEY and CDR2 as SMNVEV (reference sequence). Deletions cut 7 bases from V and 2 bases from J, with 18 bases between. The CDR3 length is 15 residues. The CDR3 sequence: CASNPAGTFTYEQYF. The CDR3 DNA follows: TGTGCCAGCAACCCCGCCGGGACTTTCACCTACGAGCAGTACTTC.

This clonotype was seen a handful of times. A read error may produce the germline difference seen at one junction end. The rearrangement uses TRBV7-2 and TRBJ2-7; 9 nucleotides agree with TRBD1. In germline, CDR1 is SGHTA, CDR2 FQGNSA. The CDR3 is 15 amino acids. The CDR3 here is CASSLTGTGSYEQYF. The CDR3 bases are TGCGCCAGCAGCTTAACCGGGACAGGGTCCTACGAGCAGTACTTC.